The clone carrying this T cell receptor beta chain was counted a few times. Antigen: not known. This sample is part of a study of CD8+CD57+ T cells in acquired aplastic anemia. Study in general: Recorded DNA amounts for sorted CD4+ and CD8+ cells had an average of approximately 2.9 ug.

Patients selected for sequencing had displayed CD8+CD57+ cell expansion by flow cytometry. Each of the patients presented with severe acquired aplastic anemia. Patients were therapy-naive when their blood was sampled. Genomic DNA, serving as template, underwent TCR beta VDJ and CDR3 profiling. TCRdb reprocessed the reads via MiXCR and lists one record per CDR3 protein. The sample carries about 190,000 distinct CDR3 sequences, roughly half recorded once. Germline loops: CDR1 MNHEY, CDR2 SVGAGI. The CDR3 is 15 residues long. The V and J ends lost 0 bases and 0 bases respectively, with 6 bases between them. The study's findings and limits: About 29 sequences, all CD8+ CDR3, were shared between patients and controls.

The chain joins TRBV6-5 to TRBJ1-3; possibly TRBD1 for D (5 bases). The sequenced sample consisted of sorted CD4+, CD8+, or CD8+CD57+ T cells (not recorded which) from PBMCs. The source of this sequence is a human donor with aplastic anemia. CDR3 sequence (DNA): TGTGCCAGCAGTTACTCGGGGGGCTCTGGAAACACCATATATTTT. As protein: CASSYSGGSGNTIYF.